Following are 21 T cell receptor beta chains from one sample sequenced in a study of vaccination effects on CD4 cells after COVID-19. These TCRs' antigens remain unknown. Following culture for around 10 days, CD4+ T cells were isolated. Participants were vaccinated with two doses of either the BNT162b2 or mRNA-1273 vaccine. The data were produced by immunoSEQ multiplex PCR, yet TCRdb's version contains in-frame clones alone and is incomplete. Of about 73,000 clones listed, 65% to 80% are singletons. Here the sequenced sample was CD4+ T cells from PBMCs cultured without peptide, taken after COVID-19 vaccination. Receptors were obtained from a human donor who received a COVID-19 vaccine.

In nucleotides, the CDR3 is TGTGCCAGTAGTATCACAGGGAATCCTGGAAACACCATATATTTT. It codes for CASSITGNPGNTIYF. V and J are TRBV19 and TRBJ1-3, with D maybe TRBD1 (6 bases). Germline V gives CDR1 LNHDA, CDR2 SQIVND (reference sequence). The V end lost 3 bases, the J end lost 2 bases, and 11 bases lay between the germline ends. CDR3 length equals 15 residues.

The rearrangement joins TRBV5-1 to TRBJ1-3, with TRBD1 matching 11 bases. The CDR3 runs 17 residues. After removal of 4 bases from V and 1 base from J, the junction contained 7 bases not matched to a gene. CDR1 and CDR2 (germline): SGHRS, YFSETQ. The CDR3 reads CASSTRDRGSSGNTIYF. For the CDR3, the DNA is TGCGCCAGCAGCACCCGGGACAGGGGGTCTTCTGGAAACACCATATATTTT.

This chain joins TRBV5-8 and TRBJ1-1, with TRBD1 matching 7 bases. The trim removed 4 bases at V and 6 bases at J, leaving 9 bases unmatched. CDR1 is SGHTS, CDR2 YDEGEE, per germline. The CDR3 is 14 amino acids. The CDR3 bases are TGTGCCAGCAGCACCCGACAGGGAGTCCCTGAAGCTTTCTTT. The encoded protein is CASSTRQGVPEAFF.

On this clone itself: At one end, the junction sequence differs from germline, possibly due to a read error. This sequence joins TRBV12-3 or TRBV12-4 and TRBJ2-2; the D is unclear. The CDR3 length is 12 residues. The CDR3 DNA reads TGTGCCAGCAGTGATGGGCCCGGCGAGCTGTTTTTT. This encodes CASSDGPGELFF.

The chain couples TRBV5-1 to TRBJ2-7; 8 bases are a match to TRBD1. Germline-derived CDR1 and CDR2 are SGHRS and YFSETQ. This CDR3 is built from 13 residues. The trim removed 3 bases at V and 4 bases at J, leaving 3 bases unmatched. CDR3 DNA: TGCGCCAGCAGCTACCGGACAGGGTACGAGCAGTACGTC. This codes for CASSYRTGYEQYV.

The CDR3 coding sequence is TGTGCCACCAGCAGAGCACCCCAACAGGGTAACACCATATATTTT. It codes for CATSRAPQQGNTIYF. The chain joins TRBV15 to TRBJ1-3, with D possibly being TRBD1 (6 bases). V lost 1 base and J 7 bases, leaving 14 bases between the germline ends. CDR1 LNHNV and CDR2 YYDKDF come from the germline V gene (reference sequence). CDR3 size: 15 residues.

In DNA, the CDR3 is TGTGCCAGCAGGAATGGGGGGGCTAATGAAAAACTGTTTTTT. Protein sequence: CASRNGGANEKLFF. This chain uses TRBV6-6 with TRBJ1-4; the D gene is possibly TRBD1 (5 bases). This CDR3 is 14 amino acids long. Germline V gene lookup returns CDR1 MNHNY and CDR2 SVGAGI (reference sequence). V lost 6 bases and J 3 bases, leaving 11 bases between the germline ends.

The chain couples TRBV10-3 to TRBJ2-3; 11 bases are shared with TRBD2. Germline V CDR1 and CDR2: ENHRY, SYGVKD. This CDR3 is 15 amino acids long. Trimming at V came to 6 bases and at J to 2 bases, leaving 4 bases not matched to a gene. The DNA of the CDR3 is TGTGCCATCAGCCATAGCGGGGGGGACACAGATACGCAGTATTTT. Its translation is CAISHSGGDTDTQYF.

V usage is TRBV5-8 and J usage is TRBJ2-2, with TRBD2 as a possible D gene (5 bases). Germline V gene sequence: CDR1 SGHTS, CDR2 YDEGEE. V gave up 6 bases and J gave up 2 bases, with 11 bases separating them. The CDR3 is made up of 14 amino acids. The CDR3 DNA reads as TGTGCCAGCAACTTCGGGGTTAACACCGGGGAGCTGTTTTTT. Its translation is CASNFGVNTGELFF.

V gene TRBV5-6 combines with J gene TRBJ2-3, with 10 bases that match TRBD1. Germline V gives CDR1 SGHDT, CDR2 YYEEEE. With V trimmed by 3 bases and J by 2 bases, 9 bases remained unmatched. This CDR3 has 17 residues. The chain's CDR3 is CASSSGTGVSYTDTQYF. CDR3 nucleotide sequence: TGTGCCAGCAGCTCCGGGACAGGGGTCTCCTACACAGATACGCAGTATTTT.

The chain employs TRBV24-1 and TRBJ2-5, with D maybe TRBD1 (5 bases). The CDR3 has 15 amino acids. Germline-derived CDR1 and CDR2 are KGHDR and SFDVKD. V dropped 4 bases and J dropped 0 bases, with 11 bases sitting between them. The CDR3 sequence: CATSDNSGNQETQYF. Here the CDR3 DNA reads TGTGCCACCAGTGACAACTCAGGGAACCAAGAGACCCAGTACTTC.

The chain carries TRBV3-1 (or the pseudogene TRBV3-2) and TRBJ2-7; TRBD1 aligns across 7 bases. V lost 3 bases to trimming and J lost 5 bases; unmatched junction nucleotides: 19. The CDR3 contains 18 residues. Looked up from germline, CDR1 is LGHDT and CDR2 is YNNKEL (reference sequence). The CDR3 protein is CASSHHPGQTFWGHEQYV. In DNA form, the CDR3 reads TGTGCCAGCAGCCACCACCCGGGACAGACCTTTTGGGGTCACGAGCAGTACGTC.

The chain combines TRBV5-8 with TRBJ2-1; D unresolved. The V gene lost 0 bases and the J gene lost 0 bases, with 7 bases spanning the gap. The germline V gene has CDR1 SGHTS and CDR2 YDEGEE. This CDR3 spans 15 amino acids. The DNA of the CDR3 is TGTGCCAGCAGCTTGGGGCACCTCTCCTACAATGAGCAGTTCTTC. Protein product: CASSLGHLSYNEQFF.

This clone was seen only a few times. V gene TRBV7-2 combines with J gene TRBJ1-5, with D possibly being TRBD1 (5 bases). This CDR3 has 14 residues. Germline V gene sequence: CDR1 SGHTA, CDR2 FQGNSA. V was pared by 5 bases and J by 2 bases, with 10 bases between. CDR3 region: CASSRIQGNQPQHF. The DNA of the CDR3 is TGTGCCAGCAGCCGGATACAGGGCAATCAGCCCCAGCATTTT.

The CDR3 DNA reads TGTGCCAGCAGTGAATCGACAGGGTGGAATTCACCCCTCCACTTT. Its protein is CASSESTGWNSPLHF. V is TRBV25-1 and J is TRBJ1-6; 7 positions match TRBD1. The CDR3 totals 15 residues. From germline, CDR1 is MGHDK and CDR2 SYGVNS. V was pared by 1 base and J by 7 bases, with 4 bases of the junction left unmatched.

A word on this clone: Other DNA sequences of this sample code for an identical CDR3. J is TRBJ1-1 and V is TRBV5-1; TRBD1 is a possible D gene (5 bases). Germline V gives CDR1 SGHRS, CDR2 YFSETQ. The CDR3 is made up of 14 amino acids. V was trimmed by 0 bases and J by 1 base, leaving 7 bases between them. The CDR3 is CASSLVQGNTEAFF. The CDR3 region has the DNA TGCGCCAGCAGCTTGGTGCAGGGGAACACTGAAGCTTTCTTT. The whole variable domain, remainder taken from reference TRBV5-1 and TRBJ1-1, is KAGVTQTPRYLIKTRGQQVTLSCSPISGHRSVSWYQQTPGQGLQFLFEYFSETQRNKGNFPGRFSGRQFSNSRSEMNVSTLELGDSALYLCASSLVQGNTEAFFGQGTRLTVV.

The genes are TRBV7-3 and TRBJ1-2; a weak D match, TRBD1 (5 bases). Germline V gives CDR1 SGHTA, CDR2 FQGTGA. V was clipped by 2 bases and J by 0 bases, with 10 bases between them. The CDR3 is made up of 15 amino acids. In nucleotides, the CDR3 is TGTGCCAGCAGCTTACTGGCAGGGACTAACTATGGCTACACCTTC. It yields the protein CASSLLAGTNYGYTF.

The rearrangement links TRBV6-5 to TRBJ2-1; 13 positions agree with TRBD2. The V segment lost 2 bases and the J segment 12 bases; nucleotides outside the gene matches: 4. The length of the CDR3 is 14 residues. Germline lookup yields CDR1 MNHEY and CDR2 SVGAGI. The CDR3 sequence is CASSYLLAGGPQFF. CDR3 coding DNA: TGTGCCAGCAGTTACCTACTAGCGGGGGGGCCGCAGTTCTTC.

The chain employs TRBV4-2 and TRBJ1-5; possibly TRBD1 for D (5 bases). Germline V gene sequence: CDR1 LGHNA, CDR2 YNFKEQ. This CDR3 has 15 amino acids. Trimming removed 4 bases from V and 2 bases from J, with 12 bases in between. CDR3 coding DNA: TGTGCCAGCAGCCCCGGGGAGGGGCGCAATCAGCCCCAGCATTTT. It yields the protein CASSPGEGRNQPQHF.

This chain joins TRBV6-4 and TRBJ1-2; maybe TRBD1 (5 bases). The germline V gene encodes CDR1 MRHNA and CDR2 SNTAGT. This CDR3 has 11 residues. The V end lost 5 bases, the J end lost 8 bases, and 9 bases lay between the germline ends. The CDR3 DNA reads TGTGCCAGCAGTTCAGGGAGAGGCTACACCTTC. It yields the protein CASSSGRGYTF.

J is TRBJ2-3 and V is TRBV6-6; 7 positions agree with TRBD1. The junction had 8 bases not matched to a gene; V was cut back by 5 bases and J by 3 bases. Germline CDR1 MNHNY, CDR2 SVGAGI (reference sequence). This CDR3 comprises 15 residues. CDR3 DNA sequence: TGTGCCAGCAGTGGCCGAGCAGGGGGAACAGATACGCAGTATTTT. Its protein is CASSGRAGGTDTQYF.